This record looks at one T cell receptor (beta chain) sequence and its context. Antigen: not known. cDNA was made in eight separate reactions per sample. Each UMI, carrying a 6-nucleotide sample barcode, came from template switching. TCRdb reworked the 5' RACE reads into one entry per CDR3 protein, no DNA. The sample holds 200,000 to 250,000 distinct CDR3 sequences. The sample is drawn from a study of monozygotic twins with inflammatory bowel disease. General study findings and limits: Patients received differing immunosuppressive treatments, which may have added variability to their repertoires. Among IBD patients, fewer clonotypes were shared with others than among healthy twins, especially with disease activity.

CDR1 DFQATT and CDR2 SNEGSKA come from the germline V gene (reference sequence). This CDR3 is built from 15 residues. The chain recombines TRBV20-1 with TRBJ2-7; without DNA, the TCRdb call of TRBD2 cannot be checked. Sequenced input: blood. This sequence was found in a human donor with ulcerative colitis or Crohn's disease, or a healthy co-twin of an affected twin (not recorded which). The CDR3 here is CSARGTSGRSYEQYF.